This section outlines one T cell receptor (beta chain) sequence together with its context. Its target is not known. This entry is derived from a study of shared clonotypes between healthy human individuals. Findings and caveats of the study: Among a few donors, roughly 5% of naive CD4 clonotypes were found in common. Expectations were that clonotype sharing among donors would be affected by sequencing depth. Researchers found naive subsets generally carried larger estimated richness than memory subsets.

TCRdb's table, derived via immunoSEQ multiplex PCR, lists solely in-frame clones and lacks some. The sample consists of more than 2 million clones, about 95% of them appearing once. The V gene end was trimmed by 3 bases and the J gene end by 5 bases; junction bases not matched to a gene: 15. Per germline, CDR1 LNHDA and CDR2 SQIVND (reference sequence). This CDR3 is built from 17 residues. Naivety among CD8 cells was defined by CD45RO negativity and positive CCR7 selection, thereby excluding terminally differentiated effector memory CD45RA+ cells. Donation came from healthy HIV-negative adults that had no recent acute infections or vaccinations.

The sequence came from a man between 18 and 35 years old in good health. The chain recombines TRBV19 with TRBJ1-1, with TRBD1 identical over 7 bases. Sample: naive CD8+ T cells sorted from blood. CDR3 DNA sequence: TGTGCCAGTAGTATTGGGGGAGGGGGCGCGATCATGACTGAAGCTTTCTTT. It is translated as CASSIGGGGAIMTEAFF.